This T cell receptor beta chain was retrieved from a study of cytomegalovirus exposure and HLA in healthy donors. Concerning this clone: Its antigen is still unknown.

Using immunoSEQ multiplex PCR, the repertoire was profiled, and TCRdb retains in-frame clones only, with some absent. The sample contains roughly 100,000 clones, roughly 85% of which appear only once. While the first cohort had 650 to 850 subjects, the donors belonged to the separate validation cohort of roughly 120 subjects. Germline CDR1 is SEHNR and CDR2 is FQNEAQ (reference sequence). V was clipped by 5 bases and J by 2 bases, with 13 bases between them. The CDR3 has 14 residues. Study findings and constraints: Through in vitro validation, three CMV-associated chains were shown to be specific for CMV antigens. A later analysis found first-cohort TCR clusters tended to co-occur in the roughly 120 validation repertoires.

The source material was PBMCs. The rearrangement links TRBV7-9 to TRBJ2-7; perhaps TRBD1 as D (5 bases). The receptor was derived from a young man in good health and CMV-seropositive. The chain's CDR3 is CASSDRDSPYEQYV. The CDR3 DNA reads as TGTGCCAGCAGCGACCGAGACAGCCCCTACGAGCAGTACGTC.